The 24 T cell receptor beta chains listed next were all sequenced from one sample in a study of Graves' ophthalmopathy and Graves' hyperthyroidism. As the template, RNA transcripts were used to amplify TCR beta CDR3 regions. HTBI primers were used in a first-round RT-PCR, which preceded a second-round multiplex PCR. One entry per CDR3 protein, called by TCRdb with MiXCR from the multiplex PCR reads. This sample has about 210,000 distinct CDR3 sequences, with 29% found just once. Material for sequencing was peripheral blood. These receptors came from a man aged 50-60 years with Graves' ophthalmopathy.

A word on this clonotype: At one end, the junction sequence differs from germline, possibly due to a read error. This chain uses TRBV20-1 with TRBJ2-7; D possibly corresponds to TRBD1 (5 bases). Germline CDR1 reads DFQATT; CDR2 reads SNEGSKA (reference sequence). This CDR3 has 13 amino acids. CDR3 coding DNA: TGCAGTGCTAGAGATCCAGGGTTCGACGATCAGTACTTC. Protein product: CSARDPGFDDQYF.

In this sample, this clonotype turned up many times. The chain carries TRBV12-3 or TRBV12-4 and TRBJ2-7; 14 bases are shared with TRBD2. V was pared by 7 bases and J by 5 bases, with 7 bases of the junction left unmatched. The length of the CDR3 is 15 residues. The CDR3 DNA reads TGTGCCAGCACCACGACTAGCGGGAGGGCCCACGAGCAGTACTTC. Encoded protein: CASTTTSGRAHEQYF.

This clonotype was observed at least ten times. This chain connects TRBV7-9 to TRBJ2-7, with TRBD1 matching 7 bases. This CDR3 has 14 amino acids. The germline V gene encodes CDR1 SEHNR and CDR2 FQNEAQ (reference sequence). Trimming took 4 bases from V and 3 from J; bases not matched to a gene: 6. Written as DNA, the CDR3 is TGTGCCAGCAGCTCGACAGGGATCGTCTACGAGCAGTACTTC. The encoded protein is CASSSTGIVYEQYF.

This clonotype was counted ten times or more. The V call is TRBV27, the J call TRBJ2-7; no clear D gene. Germline CDR1 is MNHEY and CDR2 is SMNVEV (reference sequence). The CDR3 runs to 14 residues. V was trimmed by 7 bases and J by 1 base, leaving 14 bases between them. The CDR3 loop is CASMERSESYEQYF. The CDR3 region has the DNA TGTGCCAGCATGGAGAGGAGCGAATCCTACGAGCAGTACTTC.

This clonotype was counted ten times or more. This chain connects TRBV29-1 to TRBJ1-5, with D possibly being TRBD1 (6 bases). The CDR3 runs to 13 residues. The V gene's germline CDR1 is SQVTM and CDR2 ANQGSEA. The V end was cut by 6 bases, the J end by 3 bases, with 12 bases between. The CDR3 is CSVADSFNQPQHF. For the CDR3, the DNA is TGCAGCGTAGCGGACAGCTTCAATCAGCCCCAGCATTTT.

This clonotype was seen a few times. This sequence joins TRBV12-3 or TRBV12-4 and TRBJ2-7; tentatively, D is TRBD1 (6 bases). V was shortened by 6 bases and J by 2 bases, with 14 bases between the two germline ends. The CDR3 runs 14 residues. Written as DNA, the CDR3 is TGTGCCAGCAGACGAGGACAGACTGCCTACGAGCAGTACTTC. It yields the protein CASRRGQTAYEQYF.

There are many counts of this clonotype. The rearrangement joins TRBV12-3 or TRBV12-4 to TRBJ2-7; D gene uncertain. The CDR3 sequence is 12 residues long. V was clipped by 5 bases and J by 3 bases, with 8 bases between them. CDR3: CASSAIIYEQYF. The CDR3 coding sequence is TGTGCCAGCAGTGCCATCATCTACGAGCAGTACTTC.

This clonotype has ten or more counts. This chain links TRBV29-1 with TRBJ1-1; TRBD1 matches 10 bases. V lost 6 bases to trimming and J lost 4 bases; unmatched junction nucleotides: 8. This CDR3 is built from 14 residues. Germline CDR1 SQVTM, CDR2 ANQGSEA. In nucleotides, the CDR3 is TGCAGCGTGTTGGCCGGGACAGGGGCCACTGAAGCTTTCTTT. This translates into CSVLAGTGATEAFF.

V usage is TRBV28 and J usage is TRBJ1-6; D not certain. Germline V lookup: CDR1 MDHEN, CDR2 SYDVKM. Trimming stripped 5 bases from V and 10 bases from J, with 9 bases between. The CDR3 contains 12 residues. CDR3 sequence: CASSTNGSPLHF. In DNA, the CDR3 is TGTGCCAGCAGTACCAACGGCTCACCCCTCCACTTT.

This clonotype was recorded many times. This sequence joins TRBV19 and TRBJ2-7, with unresolved D. Trimming removed 3 bases at V and 3 bases at J, with 9 bases between. The length of the CDR3 is 13 residues. CDR1 and CDR2 (germline): LNHDA, SQIVND (reference sequence). The CDR3 here is CASSIRTYYEQYF. The CDR3, as DNA: TGTGCCAGTAGTATCAGGACCTACTACGAGCAGTACTTC.

This clonotype was seen repeatedly, ten times or more. V and J are TRBV12-3 or TRBV12-4 and TRBJ1-5, with D perhaps TRBD1 (5 bases). The CDR3 contains 15 residues. V lost 3 bases and J lost 0, with 9 bases in between. CDR3 region: CASSFRTYSNQPQHF. CDR3 sequence (DNA): TGTGCCAGCAGTTTCCGGACATATAGCAATCAGCCCCAGCATTTT.

The rearrangement uses TRBV7-2 and TRBJ1-2; no reliable D call. The CDR3 runs 12 residues. V dropped 3 bases and J dropped 8 bases, with 10 bases sitting between them. Germline CDR1 and CDR2: SGHTA and FQGNSA. The CDR3: CASSLEAAGYTF. CDR3 DNA: TGTGCCAGCAGCTTGGAAGCAGCCGGCTACACCTTC.

This clonotype was found many times. The chain combines TRBV20-1 with TRBJ1-1; possible D gene TRBD1, 6 bases. CDR3 size: 13 residues. In germline, CDR1 is DFQATT, CDR2 SNEGSKA (reference sequence). Trimming took off 3 bases at V and 5 bases at J, with 13 bases between the two ends. The CDR3 DNA reads TGCAGTGCTAGGATAAGGGGGTGGACTGAAGCTTTCTTT. Amino acids: CSARIRGWTEAFF.

V and J are TRBV28 and TRBJ2-7, with TRBD1 identical over 10 bases. The CDR3 totals 17 residues. Germline lookup yields CDR1 MDHEN and CDR2 SYDVKM. Germline trimming cut 4 bases from V and 1 base from J; bases unmatched to any gene: 10. CDR3 protein: CASSSTRQGARSYEQYF. The CDR3 region has the DNA TGTGCCAGCAGTTCCACCCGACAGGGGGCAAGGTCCTACGAGCAGTACTTC.

The chain employs TRBV12-3 or TRBV12-4 and TRBJ2-7; D unclear. V gave up 5 bases and J gave up 1 base, with 9 bases separating them. The CDR3 is made up of 13 amino acids. CDR3 loop: CASSPSMSYEQYF. The CDR3 DNA sequence: TGTGCCAGCAGTCCGTCGATGTCCTACGAGCAGTACTTC.

This clonotype was counted at least ten times. The chain couples TRBV11-2 to TRBJ2-7; D is perhaps TRBD1 (5 bases). V gave up 3 bases and J gave up 9 bases, with 9 bases separating them. There are 11 residues in the CDR3. Germline V gene sequence: CDR1 SGHAT, CDR2 FQNNGV. The CDR3 protein is CASSFPGPQYF. The CDR3 region has the DNA TGTGCCAGCAGCTTTCCAGGGCCGCAGTACTTC. Full variable domain (missing parts from reference TRBV11-2 and TRBJ2-7): EAGVAQSPRYKIIEKRQSVAFWCNPISGHATLYWYQQILGQGPKLLIQFQNNGVVDDSQLPKDRFSAERLKGVDSTLKIQPAKLEDSAVYLCASSFPGPQYFGPGTRLTVT.

This clonotype occurred many times. The chain is built from TRBV28 and TRBJ2-7; D ambiguous. Trimming took off 6 bases at V and 5 bases at J, with 8 bases between the two ends. CDR1 is MDHEN and CDR2 is SYDVKM in the germline V gene. This CDR3 spans 11 amino acids. CDR3 sequence reads: CASRRRNEQYF. In nucleotides, the CDR3 is TGTGCCAGCAGGCGGCGGAACGAGCAGTACTTC.

This clonotype has a count of ten or more. CDR3 sequence: CASSQTGTNQPQHF. The CDR3 region has the DNA TGTGCCAGCAGCCAAACAGGGACCAATCAGCCCCAGCATTTT. This chain connects TRBV12-3 or TRBV12-4 to TRBJ1-5; D might be TRBD1 (6 bases). V gave up 6 bases and J gave up 3 bases, with 12 bases separating them. This CDR3 is 14 amino acids long.

This clonotype occurred many times. The chain carries TRBV30 and TRBJ1-1, with D tentatively TRBD1 (5 bases). CDR3 size: 11 residues. V was shortened by 5 bases and J by 5 bases, with 9 bases between the two germline ends. Germline V gene sequence: CDR1 GTSNPN, CDR2 SVGIG (reference sequence). The CDR3 coding sequence is TGTGCCTGGGGTCAGGGAACTGAAGCTTTCTTT. It codes for CAWGQGTEAFF.

The table lists this clonotype with a few counts. A much larger clone lies a single base off, so this may be a read error. CDR3 loop: CASTLGRAGNQPQHF. The CDR3 coding sequence is TGTGCCAGTACCCTAGGGCGGGCAGGAAATCAGCCCCAGCATTTT. The chain couples TRBV19 to TRBJ1-5, with D hard to call. Looked up from germline, CDR1 is LNHDA and CDR2 is SQIVND (reference sequence). Trimming removed 7 bases at V and 4 bases at J, with 17 bases between. The CDR3 contains 15 residues.

The chain is built from TRBV28 and TRBJ2-5, with D hard to call. CDR1 is MDHEN, CDR2 SYDVKM, per germline. Trimming pared 4 bases from V and 5 bases from J, leaving 14 bases between. The CDR3 loop spans 14 amino acids. The CDR3 nucleotides are TGTGCCAGCAGTTACGGCCGGATGGGGGAGACCCAGTACTTC. Translating it yields CASSYGRMGETQYF.

The gene calls are TRBV6-1 and TRBJ2-7; TRBD1 is a possible D gene (6 bases). Germline CDR1 and CDR2: MNHNS and SASEGT. There are 16 residues in the CDR3. The ends were cut back, 3 bases at V and 2 bases at J, with 17 bases in the middle. The CDR3 region is CASSDNYREHAYEQYF. The CDR3 nucleotides are TGTGCCAGCAGTGATAATTACAGGGAGCATGCCTACGAGCAGTACTTC.

There are many counts of this clonotype. The V call is TRBV6-2 or TRBV6-3, the J call TRBJ2-4, with a tentative D call TRBD2 (5 bases). V lost 8 bases and J 8 bases, leaving 16 bases between the germline ends. From germline, CDR1 is MNHEY and CDR2 SVGEGT. The length of the CDR3 is 13 residues. CDR3: CASQRQGRDIQYF. Here the CDR3 DNA reads TGTGCCAGCCAGCGCCAAGGGCGGGACATTCAGTACTTC.

This clonotype was counted ten times or more. This rearrangement joins TRBV6-2 or TRBV6-3 to TRBJ1-1; no clear D. Per the germline V gene, CDR1 is MNHEY and CDR2 is SVGEGT. The V end lost 0 bases, the J end lost 0 bases, and 17 bases lay between the germline ends. The CDR3 runs 18 residues. CDR3 region: CASSYSALSGVMNTEAFF. The CDR3 DNA is TGTGCCAGCAGTTACTCCGCCCTTAGCGGGGTAATGAACACTGAAGCTTTCTTT.